This T cell receptor (beta chain) was sequenced during a study of OX40 agonist ivuxolimab in advanced cancers. This clone was seen a handful of times. This CDR3 is built from 16 residues. The V end was cut by 8 bases, the J end by 1 base, with 20 bases between. CDR1 SGHVS and CDR2 FNYEAQ come from the germline V gene. The table came from immunoSEQ multiplex PCR; TCRdb's copy has only in-frame clones and leaves some out. The top ten clones hold about 0.69% of a sample with tens of thousands of clones, roughly four fifths of them seen once. The source material was CD4+ or CD8+ T cells sorted from blood, sampled in a trial of the OX40 agonist ivuxolimab. The source is an adult with an advanced solid tumor such as melanoma, head and neck, liver or kidney cancer. The chain has TRBV7-6 and TRBJ2-5; TRBD2 is a possible D gene (6 bases). For the CDR3, the DNA is TGTGCCAGCGCCCTCGGAAACGGGGGAATCCAAGAGACCCAGTACTTC. Protein sequence: CASALGNGGIQETQYF.